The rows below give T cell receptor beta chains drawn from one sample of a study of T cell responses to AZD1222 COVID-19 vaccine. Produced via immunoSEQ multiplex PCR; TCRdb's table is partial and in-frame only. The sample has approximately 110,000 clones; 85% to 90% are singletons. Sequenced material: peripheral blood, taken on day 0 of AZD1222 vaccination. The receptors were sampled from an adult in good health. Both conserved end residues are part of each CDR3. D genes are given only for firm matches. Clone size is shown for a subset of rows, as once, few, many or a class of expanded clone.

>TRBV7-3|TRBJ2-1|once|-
CASSPEGVEGNEQFF
TGTGCCAGCAGCCCCGAAGGGGTGGAGGGAAATGAGCAGTTCTTC
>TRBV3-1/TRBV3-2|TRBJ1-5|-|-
CASSQLGDQPQHF
TGTGCCAGCAGCCAACTCGGAGATCAGCCCCAGCATTTT
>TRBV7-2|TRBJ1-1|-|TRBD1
CASSLASHRGNTEAFF
TGTGCCAGCAGCTTAGCAAGTCACAGGGGGAACACTGAAGCTTTCTTT
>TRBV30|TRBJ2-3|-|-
CAWGGIRIDTQYF
TGTGCCTGGGGGGGGATTAGGATAGATACGCAGTATTTT
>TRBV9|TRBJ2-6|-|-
CASTPQGSGANVLTF
TGTGCCAGCACCCCACAGGGCTCTGGGGCCAACGTCCTGACTTTC
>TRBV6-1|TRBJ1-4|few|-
CASSEPGGEKLFF
TGTGCCAGCAGTGAACCCGGGGGAGAAAAACTGTTTTTT
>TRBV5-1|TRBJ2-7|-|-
CASSFQSYEQYF
TGCGCCAGCAGCTTTCAATCTTACGAGCAGTACTTC
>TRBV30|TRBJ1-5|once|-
CAWSRDMNQPQHF
TGTGCCTGGAGCCGGGACATGAATCAGCCCCAGCATTTT
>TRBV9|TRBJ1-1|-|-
CASSGAAMNTEAFF
TGTGCCAGCAGCGGGGCAGCCATGAACACTGAAGCTTTCTTT
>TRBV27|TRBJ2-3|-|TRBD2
CASSTTSGWVTDTQYF
TGTGCCAGCAGTACCACTAGCGGGTGGGTGACAGATACGCAGTATTTT
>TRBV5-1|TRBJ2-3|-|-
CATRGAPPDTQYF
TGCGCCACCCGGGGTGCTCCACCAGATACGCAGTATTTT
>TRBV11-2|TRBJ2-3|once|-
CASSLVGEGTDTQYF
TGTGCCAGCAGCTTAGTGGGGGAGGGCACAGATACGCAGTATTTT
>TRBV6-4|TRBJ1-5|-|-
CAGSKTLYSNQPQHF
TGTGCCGGTAGCAAGACCCTCTATAGCAATCAGCCCCAGCATTTT
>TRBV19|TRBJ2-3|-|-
CASSGGSWGDTQYF
TGTGCCAGTAGTGGGGGGAGTTGGGGAGATACGCAGTATTTT
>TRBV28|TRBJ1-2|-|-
CASTPQGGNYGYTF
TGTGCCAGCACCCCCCAAGGAGGGAACTATGGCTACACCTTC
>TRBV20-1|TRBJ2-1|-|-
CSASRANEQFF
TGCAGTGCGTCGCGGGCCAATGAGCAGTTCTTC
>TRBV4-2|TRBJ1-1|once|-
CASSQRGPYTEAFF
TGTGCCAGCAGCCAAAGGGGACCCTACACTGAAGCTTTCTTT
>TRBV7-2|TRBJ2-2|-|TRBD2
CATSGRFGGELFF
TGTGCCACTAGCGGGAGGTTCGGCGGGGAGCTGTTTTTT
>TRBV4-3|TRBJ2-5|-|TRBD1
CASSQDGTGDETQYF
TGCGCCAGCAGCCAAGATGGGACAGGCGACGAGACCCAGTACTTC
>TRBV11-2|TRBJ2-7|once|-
CASSSRAGPGYYEQYF
TGTGCCAGCAGCTCACGGGCGGGCCCAGGGTACTACGAGCAGTACTTC
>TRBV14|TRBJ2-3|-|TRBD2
CASSQRAGGGDTQYF
TGTGCCAGCAGCCAGAGAGCGGGAGGGGGAGATACGCAGTATTTT
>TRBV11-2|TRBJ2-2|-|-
CASTREGPRELFF
TGTGCCAGCACTCGGGAAGGGCCGCGGGAGCTGTTTTTT
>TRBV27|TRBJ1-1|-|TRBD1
CASNNRGRGAFF
TGTGCCAGTAACAACAGGGGGCGGGGGGCTTTCTTT
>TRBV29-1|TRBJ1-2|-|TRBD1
CSVSRSTGEGYGYTF
TGCAGCGTAAGCAGGTCGACAGGGGAAGGGTATGGCTACACCTTC
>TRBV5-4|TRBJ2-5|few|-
CASSGKTQETQYF
TGTGCCAGCAGTGGAAAGACCCAAGAGACCCAGTACTTC
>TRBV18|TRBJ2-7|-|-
CASSPDRSISYEQYF
TGTGCCAGCTCACCGGATAGGAGCATCTCCTACGAGCAGTACTTC
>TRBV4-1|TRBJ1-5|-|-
CASSEQGLANQPQHF
TGCGCCAGCAGCGAACAGGGTTTGGCAAATCAGCCCCAGCATTTT
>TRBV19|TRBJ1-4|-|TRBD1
CASSATGEFGGKLFF
TGTGCCAGTAGTGCGACAGGGGAATTTGGCGGAAAACTGTTTTTT
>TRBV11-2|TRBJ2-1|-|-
CASSHGRYNEQFF
TGTGCCAGCAGCCACGGACGGTACAATGAGCAGTTCTTC
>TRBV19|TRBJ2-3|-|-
CASQGGGGRRDTQYF
TGTGCCAGTCAAGGGGGAGGGGGCCGGAGAGATACGCAGTATTTT